A selection of T cell receptor beta chains follows, all from one sample in a study of CXCR3-negative and CXCR3-positive naive CD8 T cells. One entry per CDR3 protein, without DNA, is what TCRdb gives after re-calling the 5' RACE reads. Here the sample table reports fewer than 140,000 distinct CDR3 sequences. The sequenced sample was naive CXCR3+ CD8+ T cells from blood. These receptors originate from a human donor in good health. Some clones in this sample may be carry-over from other donors' samples. The CDR3 runs from the conserved cysteine through the conserved F or W.

j_gene: TRBJ2-2; v_gene: TRBV29-1; CDR3aa: CSARQYTGELFF
j_gene: TRBJ2-3; v_gene: TRBV7-9; CDR3aa: CASSGRDPDTQYF
j_gene: TRBJ2-3; v_gene: TRBV9; CDR3aa: CASSVDRGGLSTDTQYF
j_gene: TRBJ2-7; v_gene: TRBV27; CDR3aa: CASSQRTASYEQYF
j_gene: TRBJ2-2; v_gene: TRBV28; CDR3aa: CASMDTGELFF
j_gene: TRBJ2-3; v_gene: TRBV28; CDR3aa: CASNGDLHTDTQYF
j_gene: TRBJ2-1; v_gene: TRBV7-6; CDR3aa: CASRQTLEGGEQFF
j_gene: TRBJ2-5; v_gene: TRBV7-7; CDR3aa: CASSLDSLGETQYF
j_gene: TRBJ2-3; v_gene: TRBV4-2; CDR3aa: CASSQVSDTQYF
j_gene: TRBJ2-7; v_gene: TRBV20-1; CDR3aa: CSARDFGKGEYEQYF
j_gene: TRBJ2-5; v_gene: TRBV4-3; CDR3aa: CASSPTLLAKQETQYF
j_gene: TRBJ2-1; v_gene: TRBV10-3; CDR3aa: CAIKGQQGANEQFF
j_gene: TRBJ1-6; v_gene: TRBV20-1; CDR3aa: CSASWAGVSPLHF
j_gene: TRBJ1-4; v_gene: TRBV29-1; CDR3aa: CSVEVRGNNEKLFF
j_gene: TRBJ2-6; v_gene: TRBV9; CDR3aa: CASSAGGGTGANVLTF
j_gene: TRBJ2-5; v_gene: TRBV20-1; CDR3aa: CSARDHQETQYF
j_gene: TRBJ2-7; v_gene: TRBV5-1; CDR3aa: CASSLAPLAGVSSGEQYF
j_gene: TRBJ1-5; v_gene: TRBV28; CDR3aa: CASSRQGAVNQPQHF
j_gene: TRBJ2-5; v_gene: TRBV7-9; CDR3aa: CASSLYAGGPQETQYF
j_gene: TRBJ2-1; v_gene: TRBV29-1; CDR3aa: CSVEDLLEGAYNEQFF
j_gene: TRBJ2-7; v_gene: TRBV21-1; CDR3aa: CASSKARDSLTSYEQYF
j_gene: TRBJ2-1; v_gene: TRBV27; CDR3aa: CASSPLQPGQGVVGNGQFF
j_gene: TRBJ2-3; v_gene: TRBV28; CDR3aa: CASSFPGQASTDTQYF
j_gene: TRBJ2-1; v_gene: TRBV2; CDR3aa: CASSPGTSGLHEQFF
j_gene: TRBJ2-7; v_gene: TRBV7-9; CDR3aa: CASSFFIGQANFSYEQYF
j_gene: TRBJ2-1; v_gene: TRBV4-2; CDR3aa: CASSLDSPLTLAGGGEQFF
j_gene: TRBJ2-5; v_gene: TRBV29-1; CDR3aa: CSVDPGGYRNQETQYF
j_gene: TRBJ1-2; v_gene: TRBV4-2; CDR3aa: CASSQGDNEDYGYTF
j_gene: TRBJ1-1; v_gene: TRBV28; CDR3aa: CATKDRAVSEAFF
j_gene: TRBJ2-7; v_gene: TRBV29-1; CDR3aa: CSVEIGGGLDEQYF
j_gene: TRBJ2-2; v_gene: TRBV6-4; CDR3aa: CASSLSGGADTGELFF